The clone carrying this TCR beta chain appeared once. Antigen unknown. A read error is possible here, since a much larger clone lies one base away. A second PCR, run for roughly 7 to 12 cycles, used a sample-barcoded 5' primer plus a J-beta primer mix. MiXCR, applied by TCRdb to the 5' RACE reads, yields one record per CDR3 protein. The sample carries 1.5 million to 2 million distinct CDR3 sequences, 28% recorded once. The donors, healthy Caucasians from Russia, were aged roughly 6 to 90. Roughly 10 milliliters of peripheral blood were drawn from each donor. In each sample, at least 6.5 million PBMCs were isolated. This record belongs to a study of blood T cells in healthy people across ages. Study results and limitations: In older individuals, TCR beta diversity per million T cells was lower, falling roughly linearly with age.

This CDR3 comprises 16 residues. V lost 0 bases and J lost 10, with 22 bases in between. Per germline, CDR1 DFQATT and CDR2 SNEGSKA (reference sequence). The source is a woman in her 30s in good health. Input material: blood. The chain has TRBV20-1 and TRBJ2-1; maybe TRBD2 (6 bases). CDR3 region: CSARDPNGRRAYEQFF. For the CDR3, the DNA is TGCAGTGCTAGAGATCCTAACGGGAGAAGGGCCTACGAGCAGTTCTTC.